This TCR beta chain comes out of a study of identical twins. The V gene lost 6 bases and the J gene lost 3 bases, with 12 bases spanning the gap. This CDR3 is built from 13 residues. Germline CDR1 and CDR2: DFQATT and SNEGSKA (reference sequence). This clonotype has ten or more counts. With template switching, a universal primer site was added, and the cDNA carried unique molecular identifiers. A single record per CDR3 protein comes from TCRdb applying MiXCR to the 5' RACE reads. Here the sample spans just under 550,000 distinct CDR3 sequences, roughly 15% being singletons. The sample also formed part of further work on yellow fever vaccine responses in identical twins. As reported in that work: Reports say the vaccine T cell response in twins looked partly convergent and partly personalized.

The sample consisted of CD4+ T cells sorted from blood. This chain uses TRBV20-1 with TRBJ1-5; weak D call: TRBD1 (6 bases). This receptor was identified in a woman between 18 and 29 years old in good health. The CDR3 is CSAAGHANQPQHF. The CDR3 DNA follows: TGCAGTGCCGCGGGACACGCCAATCAGCCCCAGCATTTT.